The 5 T cell receptor beta chains below were found in one sample sequenced in a study of cytomegalovirus exposure and HLA in healthy donors (dated by TCRdb to 2017 to 2019). The library came from the immunoSEQ multiplex PCR assay. The multiplex PCR relied on a mix of 60 forward primers for TCR Vbeta segments and 13 reverse primers for TCR Jbeta segments. Not all clones reach the TCRdb copy of this immuneACCESS table, which keeps in-frame sequences only. Checked studies attribute under half of the gap to unresolved V genes and leave the rest unexplained. Counted in this sample were some 140,000 clones; around three quarters of them appeared once. In total, the top ten clones hold 6.5% to 7% of the sample. The sequenced material came from PBMCs. The origin of the receptors is a middle-aged man in good health and CMV-seropositive.

The chain links TRBV10-1 to TRBJ2-5, with 13 bases fitting TRBD2. CDR3 length equals 16 residues. The V segment lost 2 bases and the J segment 5 bases; nucleotides outside the gene matches: 5. From germline, CDR1 is WNHNN and CDR2 SYGVQD (reference sequence). DNA of the CDR3: TGCGCCAGCAGTGAGGGACTAGCGGGAGTACTGGAGACCCAGTACTTC. Translated, it gives CASSEGLAGVLETQYF.

The V and J genes are TRBV30 and TRBJ1-1; D is undetermined. Trimming pared 0 bases from V and 5 bases from J, leaving 10 bases between. The CDR3 totals 13 residues. Germline loops: CDR1 GTSNPN, CDR2 SVGIG (reference sequence). The CDR3 bases are TGTGCCTGGAGTGTCTGGGAGGGAACTGAAGCTTTCTTT. Its translation: CAWSVWEGTEAFF.

V usage is TRBV15 and J usage is TRBJ1-3; unclear D gene. The CDR3 runs to 15 residues. The germline gives CDR1 LNHNV, CDR2 YYDKDF (reference sequence). V was shortened by 0 bases and J by 5 bases, with 11 bases between the two germline ends. For the CDR3, the DNA is TGTGCCACCAGCAGAGATCTGGGCAATAGAAACACCATATATTTT. Protein: CATSRDLGNRNTIYF.

V and J are TRBV5-4 and TRBJ2-7; 8 nucleotides line up with TRBD1. CDR1 and CDR2 from the germline V gene are SGHNT and YYREEE (reference sequence). With V trimmed by 1 base and J by 6 bases, 6 bases remained unmatched. The CDR3 covers 14 residues. The CDR3 coding sequence is TGTGCCAGCAGCTTGTGGCAGGGGGCGCGCGAGCAGTACTTC. This encodes CASSLWQGAREQYF. Using reference TRBV5-4 and TRBJ2-7 for the parts outside the CDR3, the full variable domain is ETGVTQSPTHLIKTRGQQVTLRCSSQSGHNTVSWYQQALGQGPQFIFQYYREEENGRGNFPPRFSGLQFPNYSSELNVNALELDDSALYLCASSLWQGAREQYFGPGTRLTVT.

The chain's CDR3 is CATSTTHGQPQHF. The CDR3, as DNA: TGTGCCACCTCAACAACACATGGTCAGCCCCAGCATTTT. The chain has TRBV19 and TRBJ1-5; D is undetermined. Per germline, CDR1 LNHDA and CDR2 SQIVND (reference sequence). The CDR3 is made up of 13 amino acids. Between the trimmed V and J ends, which lost 10 bases and 6 bases, there was a span of 16 bases.